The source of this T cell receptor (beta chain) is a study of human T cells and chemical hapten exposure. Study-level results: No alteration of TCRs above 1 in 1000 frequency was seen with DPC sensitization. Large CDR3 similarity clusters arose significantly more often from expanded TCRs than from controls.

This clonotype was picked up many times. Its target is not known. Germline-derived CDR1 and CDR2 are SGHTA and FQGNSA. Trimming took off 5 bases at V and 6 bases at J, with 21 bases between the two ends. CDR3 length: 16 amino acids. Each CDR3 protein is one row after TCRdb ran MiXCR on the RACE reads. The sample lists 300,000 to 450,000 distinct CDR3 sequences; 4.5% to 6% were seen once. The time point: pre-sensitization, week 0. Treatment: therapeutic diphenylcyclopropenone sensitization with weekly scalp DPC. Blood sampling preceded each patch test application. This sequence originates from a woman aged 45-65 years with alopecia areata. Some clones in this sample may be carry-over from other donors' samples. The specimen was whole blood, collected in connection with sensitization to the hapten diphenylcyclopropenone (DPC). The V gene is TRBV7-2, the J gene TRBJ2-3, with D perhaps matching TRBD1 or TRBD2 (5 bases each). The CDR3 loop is CASSPRLNLEGDTQYF. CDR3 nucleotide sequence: TGTGCCAGCAGCCCGAGACTAAATTTAGAGGGGGATACGCAGTATTTT.